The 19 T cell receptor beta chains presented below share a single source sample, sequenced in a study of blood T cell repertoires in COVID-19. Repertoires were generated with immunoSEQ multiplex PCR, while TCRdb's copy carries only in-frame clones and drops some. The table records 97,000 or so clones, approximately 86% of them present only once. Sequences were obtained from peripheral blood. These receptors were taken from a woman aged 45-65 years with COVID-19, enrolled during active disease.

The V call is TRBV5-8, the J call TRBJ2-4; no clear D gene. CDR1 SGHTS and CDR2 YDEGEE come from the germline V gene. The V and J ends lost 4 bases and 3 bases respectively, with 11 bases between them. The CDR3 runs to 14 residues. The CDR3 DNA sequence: TGTGCCAGCAGCCCCCCCCCAGGCAAAAACATTCAGTACTTC. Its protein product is CASSPPPGKNIQYF.

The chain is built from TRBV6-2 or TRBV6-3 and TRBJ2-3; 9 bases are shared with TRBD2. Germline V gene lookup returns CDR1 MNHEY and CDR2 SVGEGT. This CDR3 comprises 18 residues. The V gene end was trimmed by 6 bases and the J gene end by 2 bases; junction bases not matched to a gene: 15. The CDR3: CASSPLSLSGGTTDTQYF. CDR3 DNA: TGTGCCAGCAGCCCCCTCTCGTTAAGCGGGGGGACCACAGATACGCAGTATTTT.

CDR3 in DNA: TGCGCCAGCAGCCAAGAGCAGGGGCGTAAGCACACCGGGGAGCTGTTTTTT. Its protein product is CASSQEQGRKHTGELFF. The chain is built from TRBV4-3 and TRBJ2-2, with D perhaps TRBD1 (6 bases). CDR1 and CDR2 from the germline V gene are LGHNA and YSLEER. The CDR3 loop spans 17 amino acids. V was shortened by 0 bases and J by 3 bases, with 14 bases between the two germline ends.

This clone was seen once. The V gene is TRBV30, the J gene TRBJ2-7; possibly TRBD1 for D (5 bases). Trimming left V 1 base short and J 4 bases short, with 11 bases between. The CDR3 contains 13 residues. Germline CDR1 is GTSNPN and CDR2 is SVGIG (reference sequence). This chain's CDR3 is CAWSDDSRYEQYF. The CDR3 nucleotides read TGTGCCTGGAGTGATGACAGCCGATACGAGCAGTACTTC.

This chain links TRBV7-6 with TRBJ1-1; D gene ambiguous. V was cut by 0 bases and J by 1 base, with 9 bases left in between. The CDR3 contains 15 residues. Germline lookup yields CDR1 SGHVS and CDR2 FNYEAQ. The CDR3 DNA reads TGTGCCAGCAGCTTAGCTTCTCACGGGAACACTGAAGCTTTCTTT. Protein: CASSLASHGNTEAFF. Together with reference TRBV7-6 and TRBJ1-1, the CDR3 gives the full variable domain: GAGVSQSPRYKVTKRGQDVALRCDPISGHVSLYWYRQALGQGPEFLTYFNYEAQQDKSGLPNDRFSAERPEGSISTLTIQRTEQRDSAMYRCASSLASHGNTEAFFGQGTRLTVV.

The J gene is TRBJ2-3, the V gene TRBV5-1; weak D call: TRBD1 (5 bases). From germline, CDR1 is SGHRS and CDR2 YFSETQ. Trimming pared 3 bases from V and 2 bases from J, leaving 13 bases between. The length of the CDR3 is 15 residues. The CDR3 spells CASSYPRGLTDTQYF. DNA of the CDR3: TGCGCCAGCAGCTACCCAAGGGGTCTCACAGATACGCAGTATTTT.

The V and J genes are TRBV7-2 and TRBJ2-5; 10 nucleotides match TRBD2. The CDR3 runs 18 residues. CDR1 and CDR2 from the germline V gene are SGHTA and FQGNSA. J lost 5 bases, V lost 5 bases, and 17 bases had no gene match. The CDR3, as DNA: TGTGCCAGCAGCCCCAGAGCGAGCGGGGGGGCCGCTCTTGAGACCCAGTACTTC. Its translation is CASSPRASGGAALETQYF.

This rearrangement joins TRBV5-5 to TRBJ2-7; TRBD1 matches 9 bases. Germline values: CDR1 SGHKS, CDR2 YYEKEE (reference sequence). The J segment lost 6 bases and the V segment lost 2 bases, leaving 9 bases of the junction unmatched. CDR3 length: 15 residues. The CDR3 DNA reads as TGTGCCAGCAGCTTTACCACCGGGACAGGGATCGAGCAGTACTTC. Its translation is CASSFTTGTGIEQYF.

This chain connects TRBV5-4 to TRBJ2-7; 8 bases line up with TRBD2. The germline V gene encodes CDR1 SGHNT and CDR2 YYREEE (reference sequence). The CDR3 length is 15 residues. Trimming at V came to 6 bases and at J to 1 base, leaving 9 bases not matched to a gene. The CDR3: CASNIAGSGSYEQYF. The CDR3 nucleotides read TGTGCCAGCAATATAGCGGGGAGCGGGTCCTACGAGCAGTACTTC.

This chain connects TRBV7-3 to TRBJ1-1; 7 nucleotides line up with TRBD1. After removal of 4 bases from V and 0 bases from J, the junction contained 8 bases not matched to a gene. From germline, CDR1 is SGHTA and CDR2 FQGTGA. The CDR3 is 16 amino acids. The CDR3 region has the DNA TGTGCCAGCAGCTCGACGAGACAGGGAATGAACACTGAAGCTTTCTTT. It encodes CASSSTRQGMNTEAFF.

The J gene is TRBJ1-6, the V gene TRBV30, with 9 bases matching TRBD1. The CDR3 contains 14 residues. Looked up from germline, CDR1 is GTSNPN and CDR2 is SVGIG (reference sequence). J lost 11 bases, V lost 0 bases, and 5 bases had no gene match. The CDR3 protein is CAWSVGDRATPLHF. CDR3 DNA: TGTGCCTGGAGTGTAGGGGACAGGGCGACACCCCTCCACTTT.

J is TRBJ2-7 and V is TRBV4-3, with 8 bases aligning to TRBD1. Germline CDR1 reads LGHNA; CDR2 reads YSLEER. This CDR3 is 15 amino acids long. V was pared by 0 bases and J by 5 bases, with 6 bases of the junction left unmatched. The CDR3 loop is CASSQEGQGANEQYF. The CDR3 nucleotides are TGCGCCAGCAGCCAAGAAGGGCAGGGGGCCAACGAGCAGTACTTC.

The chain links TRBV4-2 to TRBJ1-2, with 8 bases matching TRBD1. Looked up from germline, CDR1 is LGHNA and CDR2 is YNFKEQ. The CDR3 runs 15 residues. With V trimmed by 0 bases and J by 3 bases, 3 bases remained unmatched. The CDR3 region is CASSQDRGRDYGYTF. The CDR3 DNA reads TGTGCCAGCAGCCAAGACAGGGGGCGCGACTATGGCTACACCTTC.

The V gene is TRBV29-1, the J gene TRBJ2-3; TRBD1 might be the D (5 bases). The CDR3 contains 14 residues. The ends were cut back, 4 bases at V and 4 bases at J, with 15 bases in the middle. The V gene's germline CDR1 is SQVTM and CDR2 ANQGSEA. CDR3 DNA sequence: TGCAGCGTTGGGAGTGTCTTAGGGGCAGATACGCAGTATTTT. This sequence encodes CSVGSVLGADTQYF.

In nucleotides, the CDR3 is TGCGCCAGCAGCCGGTCGGGACAGGCCAATGAAAAACTGTTTTTT. Its protein is CASSRSGQANEKLFF. The chain joins TRBV4-1 to TRBJ1-4; 8 bases map to TRBD1. The J segment lost 5 bases and the V segment lost 4 bases, leaving 6 bases of the junction unmatched. Per germline, CDR1 MGHRA and CDR2 YSYEKL. CDR3 size: 15 residues.

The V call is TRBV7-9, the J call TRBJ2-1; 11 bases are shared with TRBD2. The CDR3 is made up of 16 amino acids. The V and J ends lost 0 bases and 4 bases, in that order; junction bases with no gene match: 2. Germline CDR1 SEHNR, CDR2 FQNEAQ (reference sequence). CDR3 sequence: CASSLALAGAYNEQFF. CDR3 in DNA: TGTGCCAGCAGCTTAGCACTAGCGGGGGCTTACAATGAGCAGTTCTTC.

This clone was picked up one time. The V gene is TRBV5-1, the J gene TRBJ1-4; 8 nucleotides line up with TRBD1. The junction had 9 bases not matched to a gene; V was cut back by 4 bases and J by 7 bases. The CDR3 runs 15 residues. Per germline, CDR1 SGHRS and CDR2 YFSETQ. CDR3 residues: CASSHDRGGGEKLFF. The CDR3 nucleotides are TGCGCCAGCAGCCACGACAGGGGTGGTGGTGAAAAACTGTTTTTT.

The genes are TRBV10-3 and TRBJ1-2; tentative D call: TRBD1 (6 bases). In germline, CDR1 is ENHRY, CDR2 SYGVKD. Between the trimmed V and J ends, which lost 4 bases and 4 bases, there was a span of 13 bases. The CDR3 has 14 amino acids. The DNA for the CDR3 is TGTGCCATCAGTGCCACAGGGTTCAGCTATGGCTACACCTTC. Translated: CAISATGFSYGYTF.

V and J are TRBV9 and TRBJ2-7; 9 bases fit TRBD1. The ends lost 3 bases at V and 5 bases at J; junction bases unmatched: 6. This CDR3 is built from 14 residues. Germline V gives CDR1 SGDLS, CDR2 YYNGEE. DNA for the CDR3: TGTGCCAGCAGCGCCCCGGGACAGGGCAACGAGCAGTACTTC. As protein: CASSAPGQGNEQYF.